One T cell receptor (beta chain) is described in this entry. Its antigen remains unidentified. MiXCR was run by TCRdb on the RT-PCR reads, yielding one entry per CDR3 protein. The sample shows 530,000 or so distinct CDR3 sequences, around 15% of them seen only once. The sample is drawn from a study of response to subunit inactivated influenza vaccine. Findings of the study overall: Seasonal influenza vaccination, on each occasion, was suggested by the authors to recruit few new T cells.

Trimming shortened V by 0 bases and J by 7 bases, and 13 bases separated the two germline ends. The germline gives CDR1 LNHNV, CDR2 YYDKDF (reference sequence). This CDR3 comprises 15 residues. The clonotype was recovered from a man aged 50 to 59 who received an inactivated influenza vaccine. Source: PBMCs from blood, taken less than 13 days after vaccination. J is TRBJ2-4 and V is TRBV15; no clear D gene. The CDR3 sequence: CATSRDVTAMNIQYF. The CDR3 DNA reads as TGTGCCACCAGCAGAGATGTAACAGCTATGAACATTCAGTACTTC. Together with reference TRBV15 and TRBJ2-4, the CDR3 gives the full variable domain: DAMVIQNPRYQVTQFGKPVTLSCSQTLNHNVMYWYQQKSSQAPKLLFHYYDKDFNNEADTPDNFQSRRPNTSFCFLDIRSPGLGDTAMYLCATSRDVTAMNIQYFGAGTRLSVL.